The 10 T cell receptor beta chains listed next were all sequenced from one sample in a study of T cell responses to AZD1222 COVID-19 vaccine (dated by TCRdb to the early 2020s). The time point label on this specimen signifies: about 28 days (+/-7) after the second vaccine dose. The library was built by means of the immunoSEQ multiplex PCR assay. TCRdb retrieved this table from immuneACCESS and kept in-frame rearrangements only. Not all clones are present; in checked studies, unresolved V genes account for under half, and no reason is known for the remainder. Within this sample are around 200,000 clones, with roughly 94% of them counted one time only. The ten largest clones add up to approximately 1.5% of the sample. The sequenced sample was peripheral blood, obtained 28 days after the second AZD1222 dose. These TCRs come from an adult who received the AZD1222 COVID-19 vaccine.

This rearrangement joins TRBV7-3 to TRBJ1-1; D is uncertain. The CDR3 has 13 residues. Germline V lookup: CDR1 SGHTA, CDR2 FQGTGA. Trimming pared 4 bases from V and 4 bases from J, leaving 10 bases between. In DNA, the CDR3 is TGTGCCAGCAGCTCCAGTAGGGCCACTGAAGCTTTCTTT. This sequence encodes CASSSSRATEAFF. The full variable domain, completed using reference TRBV7-3 and TRBJ1-1, is GAGVSQTPSNKVTEKGKYVELRCDPISGHTALYWYRQSLGQGPEFLIYFQGTGAADDSGLPNDRFFAVRPEGSVSTLKIQRTERGDSAVYLCASSSSRATEAFFGQGTRLTVV.

The gene calls are TRBV19 and TRBJ1-1; TRBD1 matches 7 bases. V lost 2 bases to trimming and J lost 0 bases; unmatched junction nucleotides: 9. This CDR3 region has 17 residues. The germline gives CDR1 LNHDA, CDR2 SQIVND (reference sequence). CDR3 region: CASSIKGGARMNTEAFF. CDR3 sequence (DNA): TGTGCCAGTAGTATAAAAGGGGGCGCACGCATGAACACTGAAGCTTTCTTT.

This clone was counted once. This chain links TRBV5-1 with TRBJ1-2, with a tentative D call TRBD1 (6 bases). The V end lost 3 bases, the J end lost 3 bases, and 18 bases lay between the germline ends. The CDR3 has 16 amino acids. Germline V gives CDR1 SGHRS, CDR2 YFSETQ. CDR3 nucleotides: TGCGCCAGCAGCTCGGGTAGGGGGGCAGATTACTATGGCTACACCTTC. This translates into CASSSGRGADYYGYTF.

The chain couples TRBV5-4 to TRBJ2-7; D could derive from TRBD1 or TRBD2 (5 bases each). Germline V CDR1 and CDR2: SGHNT, YYREEE (reference sequence). Trimming took 0 bases from V and 2 from J, leaving 6 bases between them. This CDR3 region has 13 residues. In nucleotides, the CDR3 is TGTGCCAGCAGCTTGGGGGGGACCTACGAGCAGTACTTC. Translated: CASSLGGTYEQYF.

This rearrangement joins TRBV5-4 to TRBJ2-1, with 8 bases aligning to TRBD2. From germline, CDR1 is SGHNT and CDR2 YYREEE (reference sequence). The junction had 4 bases not matched to a gene; V was cut back by 0 bases and J by 2 bases. There are 16 residues in the CDR3. The CDR3 DNA sequence: TGTGCCAGCAGCTTGGGGACTAGCAGGCCCTACAATGAGCAGTTCTTC. Protein sequence: CASSLGTSRPYNEQFF.

The chain has TRBV19 and TRBJ1-6; D ambiguous. The CDR3 sequence is 15 residues long. Germline-derived CDR1 and CDR2 are LNHDA and SQIVND (reference sequence). With 3 bases removed from V and 1 base from J, the gap between germline ends came to 7 bases. CDR3 sequence reads: CASSIYSSYNSPLHF. The CDR3 bases are TGTGCCAGTAGTATCTACAGTTCCTATAATTCACCCCTCCACTTT. The full variable domain, its missing parts supplied by reference TRBV19 and TRBJ1-6, is DGGITQSPKYLFRKEGQNVTLSCEQNLNHDAMYWYRQDPGQGLRLIYYSQIVNDFQKGDIAEGYSVSREKKESFPLTVTSAQKNPTAFYLCASSIYSSYNSPLHFGNGTRLTVT.

The gene calls are TRBV4-3 and TRBJ1-1, with 7 bases identical to TRBD1. The CDR3 consists of 13 residues. The germline gives CDR1 LGHNA, CDR2 YSLEER. The trim removed 6 bases at V and 2 bases at J, leaving 3 bases unmatched. The CDR3 region is CASRGGFNTEAFF. CDR3 nucleotides: TGCGCCAGCAGAGGGGGCTTTAACACTGAAGCTTTCTTT.

J is TRBJ2-3 and V is TRBV4-2; 15 bases align to TRBD2. With V trimmed by 4 bases and J by 4 bases, 6 bases remained unmatched. From germline, CDR1 is LGHNA and CDR2 YNFKEQ. The CDR3 is made up of 17 amino acids. The DNA for the CDR3 is TGTGCCAGCAGCCGGACTAGCGGGAGGGGGGGCCCAGATACGCAGTATTTT. This encodes CASSRTSGRGGPDTQYF.

The genes are TRBV7-9 and TRBJ2-1; D gene ambiguous. Per germline, CDR1 SEHNR and CDR2 FQNEAQ (reference sequence). This CDR3 comprises 12 residues. Trimming shortened V by 5 bases and J by 10 bases, and 12 bases separated the two germline ends. The CDR3: CASSPPVGEQFF. In nucleotides, the CDR3 is TGTGCCAGCAGCCCCCCGGTCGGGGAGCAGTTCTTC. Based on the CDR3 plus reference TRBV7-9 and TRBJ2-1, the full variable domain is DTGVSQNPRHKITKRGQNVTFRCDPISEHNRLYWYRQTLGQGPEFLTYFQNEAQLEKSRLLSDRFSAERPKGSFSTLEIQRTEQGDSAMYLCASSPPVGEQFFGPGTRLTVL.

The genes are TRBV19 and TRBJ2-2, with 9 bases aligning to TRBD2. V gave up 5 bases and J gave up 7 bases; unmatched junction bases: 5. CDR1 and CDR2 from the germline V gene are LNHDA and SQIVND (reference sequence). This CDR3 comprises 14 residues. The CDR3 coding sequence is TGTGCCAGTAGTCCGGGACTAGCACACGGGGAGCTGTTTTTT. Amino acids: CASSPGLAHGELFF. Supplemented by reference TRBV19 and TRBJ2-2, the full variable domain reads DGGITQSPKYLFRKEGQNVTLSCEQNLNHDAMYWYRQDPGQGLRLIYYSQIVNDFQKGDIAEGYSVSREKKESFPLTVTSAQKNPTAFYLCASSPGLAHGELFFGEGSRLTVL.